This T cell receptor (beta chain) was obtained from a study of T-cell reconstitution after alpha-beta-depleted transplantation in children. Findings and caveats of the study: Newly generated T cells supplied most T-cell counts and diversity one year post-transplant. Expanded graft clones, several hundred of them, were reportedly the source of alpha-beta T cells about two months after transplant. Surviving recipient T cells and thymic progenitors produced the high day-60 TCRbeta diversity seen in some patients.

This CDR3 is 15 amino acids long. V lost 8 bases to trimming and J lost 5 bases; unmatched junction nucleotides: 10. CDR1 and CDR2 from the germline V gene are MDHEN and SYDVKM. Preparation of the TCRbeta library involved a method that used unique molecular identifiers. Via MiXCR, TCRdb re-called the PCR reads, giving one row per CDR3 protein. Of about 240,000 distinct CDR3 sequences listed, about 26% are singletons. This clonotype showed up just a few times. Its antigen is currently unknown. This receptor was taken from a girl aged 2 to 10 with Fanconi anemia, due to receive a stem cell transplant. The sample consisted of PBMCs, taken before TCRalphabeta/CD19-depleted stem cell transplant. This chain connects TRBV28 to TRBJ2-3; 10 positions match TRBD2. CDR3 region: CASDRVTSGEDTQYF. The CDR3 region has the DNA TGTGCCAGCGACAGGGTAACTAGCGGGGAAGATACGCAGTATTTT.